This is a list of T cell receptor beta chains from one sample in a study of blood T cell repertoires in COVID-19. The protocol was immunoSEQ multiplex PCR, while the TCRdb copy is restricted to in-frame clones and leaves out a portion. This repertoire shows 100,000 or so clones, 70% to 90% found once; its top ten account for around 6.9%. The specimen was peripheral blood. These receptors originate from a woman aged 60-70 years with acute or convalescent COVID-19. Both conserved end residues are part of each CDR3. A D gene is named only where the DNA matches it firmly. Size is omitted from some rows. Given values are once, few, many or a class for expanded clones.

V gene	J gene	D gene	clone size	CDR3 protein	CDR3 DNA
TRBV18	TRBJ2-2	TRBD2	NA	CASSLQREITGELFF	TGTGCCAGCTCACTACAGCGGGAGATCACCGGGGAGCTGTTTTTT
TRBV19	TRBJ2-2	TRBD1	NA	CASYPGQGVTGELFF	TGTGCCAGTTACCCGGGACAGGGGGTCACCGGGGAGCTGTTTTTT
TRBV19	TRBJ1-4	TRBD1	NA	CASNSGLTGSEKLFF	TGTGCCAGTAATAGCGGATTGACAGGGAGTGAAAAACTGTTTTTT
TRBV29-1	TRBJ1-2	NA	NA	CSVSAGSYGYTF	TGCAGCGTTTCGGCAGGAAGCTATGGCTACACCTTC
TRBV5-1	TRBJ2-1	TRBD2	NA	CASSLSGGESNEQFF	TGCGCCAGCAGCTTGTCCGGGGGGGAGAGCAATGAGCAGTTCTTC
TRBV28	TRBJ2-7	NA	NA	CASSSGALSYEQYF	TGTGCCAGCAGTTCAGGGGCCCTCTCCTACGAGCAGTACTTC
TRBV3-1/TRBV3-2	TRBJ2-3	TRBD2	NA	CASSQTREGDTQYF	TGTGCCAGCAGCCAAACCCGGGAGGGGGATACGCAGTATTTT
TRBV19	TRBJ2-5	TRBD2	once	CASRSLAGGLGETQYF	TGTGCCAGTAGATCACTAGCGGGAGGATTAGGGGAGACCCAGTACTTC
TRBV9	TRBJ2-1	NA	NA	CASSPSGFQYNEQFF	TGTGCCAGCAGCCCTTCAGGATTCCAGTACAATGAGCAGTTCTTC
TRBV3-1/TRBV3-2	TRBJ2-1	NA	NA	CASSQNSGPNNEQFF	TGTGCCAGCAGCCAAAACAGCGGGCCCAACAATGAGCAGTTCTTC
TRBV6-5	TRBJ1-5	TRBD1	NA	CASRHRGQGNQPQHF	TGTGCCAGCAGGCATAGAGGACAGGGAAATCAGCCCCAGCATTTT
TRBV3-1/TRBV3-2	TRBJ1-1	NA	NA	CASSQVNTRTSEAFF	TGTGCCAGCAGCCAAGTCAACACCCGAACCTCTGAAGCTTTCTTT
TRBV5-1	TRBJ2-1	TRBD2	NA	CASSPGLAGEGEQFF	TGCGCCAGCAGCCCGGGACTAGCGGGAGAGGGTGAGCAGTTCTTC
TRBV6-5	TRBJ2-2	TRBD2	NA	CASSGGVASTGELFF	TGTGCCAGCTCGGGGGGGGTCGCATCCACCGGGGAGCTGTTTTTT
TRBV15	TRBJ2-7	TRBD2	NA	CATSRRGLAASYEQYF	TGTGCCACCAGCAGACGAGGACTAGCGGCCTCCTACGAGCAGTACTTC
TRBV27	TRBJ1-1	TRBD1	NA	CASRLRDRDTEAFF	TGTGCCAGCAGACTTCGCGACAGGGACACTGAAGCTTTCTTT
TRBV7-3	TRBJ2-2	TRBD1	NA	CASSIGTANTGELFF	TGTGCCAGCAGCATCGGGACAGCGAACACCGGGGAGCTGTTTTTT
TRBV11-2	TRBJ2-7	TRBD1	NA	CASSLIQGAYEQYF	TGTGCCAGCAGCTTAATACAGGGGGCCTACGAGCAGTACTTC
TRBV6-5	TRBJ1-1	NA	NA	CASSYMRSARAFF	TGTGCCAGCAGTTACATGAGATCCGCTAGGGCTTTCTTT
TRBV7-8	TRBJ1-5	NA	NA	CASSLAGATGPQHF	TGTGCCAGCAGCTTAGCCGGAGCGACGGGGCCCCAGCATTTT
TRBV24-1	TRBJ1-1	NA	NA	CATSDYTGLEAFF	TGTGCCACCAGTGATTATACAGGCCTTGAAGCTTTCTTT
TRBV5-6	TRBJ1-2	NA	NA	CASSLDGVQHGYTF	TGTGCCAGCAGCTTGGACGGGGTTCAGCATGGCTACACCTTC
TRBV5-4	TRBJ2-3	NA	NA	CASSLAGSAGDTQYF	TGTGCCAGCAGCTTGGCCGGCTCCGCAGGGGATACGCAGTATTTT
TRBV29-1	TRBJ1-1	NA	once	CSVVPDTEAFF	TGCAGCGTTGTCCCTGACACTGAAGCTTTCTTT
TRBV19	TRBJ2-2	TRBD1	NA	CASRKDRDITGELFF	TGTGCCAGTAGAAAGGACAGGGACATCACCGGGGAGCTGTTTTTT
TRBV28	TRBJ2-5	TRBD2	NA	CAIRGAGREETQYF	TGTGCCATCCGTGGGGCAGGGAGGGAAGAGACCCAGTACTTC
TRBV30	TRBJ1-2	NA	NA	CAWSVGQGRYTF	TGTGCCTGGAGTGTAGGCCAGGGAAGGTACACCTTC
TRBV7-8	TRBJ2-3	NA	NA	CASSQPSGGDTQYF	TGTGCCAGCAGCCAGCCTTCCGGAGGGGATACGCAGTATTTT
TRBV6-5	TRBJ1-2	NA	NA	CASSPPGQGYGYTF	TGTGCCAGCAGTCCCCCGGGTCAGGGCTATGGCTACACCTTC
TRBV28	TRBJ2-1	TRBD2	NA	CASSLKPERGRNEQFF	TGTGCCAGCAGTTTAAAGCCCGAGCGGGGCCGCAATGAGCAGTTCTTC
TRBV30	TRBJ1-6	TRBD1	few	CAWTRDRVNSPLHF	TGTGCCTGGACCCGGGACAGGGTTAATTCACCCCTCCACTTT
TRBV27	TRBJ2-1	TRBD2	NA	CASSPIPIAGAYNEQFF	TGTGCCAGCAGTCCGATCCCGATAGCGGGAGCCTACAATGAGCAGTTCTTC
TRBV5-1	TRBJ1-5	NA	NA	CASSRTVNQPQHF	TGCGCCAGCAGTCGGACAGTAAATCAGCCCCAGCATTTT
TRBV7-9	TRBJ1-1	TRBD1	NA	CASSSRQGQNTEAFF	TGTGCCAGCAGCTCTAGACAGGGACAGAACACTGAAGCTTTCTTT
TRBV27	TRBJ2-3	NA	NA	CASSALSQGTQYF	TGTGCCAGCAGTGCCCTGTCCCAGGGGACGCAGTATTTT
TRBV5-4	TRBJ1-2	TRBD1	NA	CASSPWDRRPYGYTF	TGTGCCAGCAGCCCCTGGGACAGACGACCCTATGGCTACACCTTC
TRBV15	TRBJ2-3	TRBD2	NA	CATSRDTGGPSRNTQYF	TGTGCCACCAGCAGAGATACGGGAGGGCCCTCGCGTAATACGCAGTATTTT
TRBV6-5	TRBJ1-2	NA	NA	CASKETAAVNGYTF	TGTGCCAGCAAAGAAACAGCCGCCGTTAATGGCTACACCTTC
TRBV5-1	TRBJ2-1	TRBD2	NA	CASNPHGTSGRGYNEQFF	TGCGCCAGCAACCCTCACGGGACTAGCGGGAGGGGCTACAATGAGCAGTTCTTC
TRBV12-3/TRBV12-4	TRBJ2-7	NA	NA	CASSDQGFEQYF	TGTGCCAGCAGTGATCAGGGGTTCGAGCAGTACTTC
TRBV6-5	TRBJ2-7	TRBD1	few	CASRAGTGSSYEQYF	TGTGCCAGCAGGGCCGGGACAGGGAGTTCCTACGAGCAGTACTTC
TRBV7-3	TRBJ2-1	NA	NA	CASSLPGRNEQFF	TGTGCCAGCAGCTTACCAGGGCGGAATGAGCAGTTCTTC
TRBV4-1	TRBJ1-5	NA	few	CASSQDEQGNQPQHF	TGCGCCAGCAGCCAAGATGAACAGGGCAATCAGCCCCAGCATTTT
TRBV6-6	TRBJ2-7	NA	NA	CASRINRPGSTYEQYF	TGTGCCAGCAGAATAAACAGACCGGGGTCCACCTACGAGCAGTACTTC
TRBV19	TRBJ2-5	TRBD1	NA	CASSRSGTGGRETQYF	TGTGCCAGTAGTAGGTCCGGGACAGGGGGCCGCGAGACCCAGTACTTC
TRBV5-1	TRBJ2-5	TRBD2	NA	CASSSLAGVRETQYF	TGCGCCAGCAGCTCACTAGCGGGAGTACGGGAGACCCAGTACTTC
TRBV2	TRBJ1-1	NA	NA	CASSASGAGAEAFF	TGTGCCAGCAGTGCTTCAGGTGCGGGCGCTGAAGCTTTCTTT
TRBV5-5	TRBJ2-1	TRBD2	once	CASSVGTSGKLGEQFF	TGTGCCAGCAGCGTTGGGACTAGCGGGAAACTTGGTGAGCAGTTCTTC
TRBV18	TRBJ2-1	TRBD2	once	CASSRLAAYNEQFF	TGTGCCAGCTCCCGACTAGCGGCTTACAATGAGCAGTTCTTC
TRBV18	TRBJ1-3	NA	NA	CASSPPTLGSGNTIYF	TGTGCCAGCTCACCACCAACTCTCGGCTCTGGAAACACCATATATTTT
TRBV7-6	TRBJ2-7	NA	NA	CASSLLTGAEEQYF	TGTGCCAGCAGCTTACTTACGGGAGCGGAAGAGCAGTACTTC
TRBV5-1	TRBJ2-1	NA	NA	CASRRDPTYNEQFF	TGCGCCAGTCGCCGGGATCCCACTTACAATGAGCAGTTCTTC
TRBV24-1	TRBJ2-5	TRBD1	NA	CATSDPGQATQYF	TGTGCCACCAGTGACCCGGGACAGGCGACCCAGTACTTC
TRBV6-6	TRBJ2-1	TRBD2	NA	CAAVAGLSYNEQFF	TGTGCCGCAGTAGCGGGTCTCTCCTACAATGAGCAGTTCTTC
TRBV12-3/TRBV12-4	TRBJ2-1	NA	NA	CASRFRGLDEQFF	TGTGCCAGCAGATTCAGGGGTTTGGATGAGCAGTTCTTC
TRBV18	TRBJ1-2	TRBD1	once	CASSPGTGGYYGYTF	TGTGCCAGCTCACCCGGGACAGGGGGTTACTATGGCTACACCTTC
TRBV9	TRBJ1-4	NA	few	CASSGQGGNEKLFF	TGTGCCAGCAGCGGCCAAGGCGGTAATGAAAAACTGTTTTTT
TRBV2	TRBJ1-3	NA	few	CASRTDSGNTIYF	TGTGCCAGCAGGACAGACTCTGGAAACACCATATATTTT
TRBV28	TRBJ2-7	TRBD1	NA	CASSLNPRTGFTYEQYF	TGTGCCAGCAGTTTAAACCCCCGGACAGGTTTTACCTACGAGCAGTACTTC
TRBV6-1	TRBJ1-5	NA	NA	CASSEGTDQPQHF	TGTGCCAGCAGTGAGGGCACGGATCAGCCCCAGCATTTT